This entry describes one T cell receptor (beta chain). The antigen is unknown. Trimming cost V 3 bases and J 3 bases, with 8 bases left between them. The CDR3 has 13 residues. Looked up from germline, CDR1 is MGHRA and CDR2 is YSYEKL. Before the COVID-19 pandemic, during about 2011-2019, CD4+ T cells were taken from unexposed donors. This sample was taken from a study of CD4 T cells in relation to SARS-CoV-2 and coronaviruses. Study-level points and caveats: Monoreactive clones expanded significantly more to SARS-CoV-2 than crossreactive clones did.

Here immunoSEQ multiplex PCR was the method, and the copy in TCRdb shows in-frame clones only, minus some. This table holds about 59,000 clones, around 86% found once. This rearrangement joins TRBV4-1 to TRBJ2-5; tentatively, D is TRBD2 (5 bases). The sample consisted of memory CD4+ T cells from PBMCs. The sequence was obtained from a human donor in good health. The CDR3 DNA reads TGCGCCAGCAGCCAGGGGAGAGAAGAGACCCAGTACTTC. It translates to CASSQGREETQYF.